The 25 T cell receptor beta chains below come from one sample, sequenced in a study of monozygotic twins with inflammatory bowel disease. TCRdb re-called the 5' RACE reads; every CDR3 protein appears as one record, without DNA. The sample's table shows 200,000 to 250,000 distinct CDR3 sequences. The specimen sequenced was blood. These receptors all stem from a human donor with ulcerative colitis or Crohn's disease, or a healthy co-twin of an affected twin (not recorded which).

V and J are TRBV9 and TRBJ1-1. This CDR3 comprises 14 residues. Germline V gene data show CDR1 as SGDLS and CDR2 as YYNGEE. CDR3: CASSVSPGGTEAFF.

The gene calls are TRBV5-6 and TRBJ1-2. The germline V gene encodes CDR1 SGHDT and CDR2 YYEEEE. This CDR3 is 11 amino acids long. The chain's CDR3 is CASKLTYGYTF.

This CDR3 reads CASSLGGTTEAFF. The J gene is TRBJ1-1, the V gene TRBV19. The CDR3 is 13 amino acids. The germline V gene encodes CDR1 LNHDA and CDR2 SQIVND (reference sequence).

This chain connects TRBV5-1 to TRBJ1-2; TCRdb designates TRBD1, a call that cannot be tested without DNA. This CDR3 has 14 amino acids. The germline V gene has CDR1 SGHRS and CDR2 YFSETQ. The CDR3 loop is CASSLVTGNYGYTF. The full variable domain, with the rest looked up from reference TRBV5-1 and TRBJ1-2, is KAGVTQTPRYLIKTRGQQVTLSCSPISGHRSVSWYQQTPGQGLQFLFEYFSETQRNKGNFPGRFSGRQFSNSRSEMNVSTLELGDSALYLCASSLVTGNYGYTFGSGTRLTVV.

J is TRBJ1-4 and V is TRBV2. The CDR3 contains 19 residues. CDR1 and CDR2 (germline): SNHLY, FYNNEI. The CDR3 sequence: CASSELGIVSAATNEKLFF.

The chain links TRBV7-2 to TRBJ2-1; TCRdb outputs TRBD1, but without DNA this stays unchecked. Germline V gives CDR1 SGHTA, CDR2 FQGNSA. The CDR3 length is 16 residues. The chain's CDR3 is CASSFPGHGTYNEQFF.

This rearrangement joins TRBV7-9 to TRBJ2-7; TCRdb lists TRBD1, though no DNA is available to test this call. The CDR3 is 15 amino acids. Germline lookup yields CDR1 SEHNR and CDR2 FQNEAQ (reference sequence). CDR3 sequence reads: CASSSGYGQVDEQYF.

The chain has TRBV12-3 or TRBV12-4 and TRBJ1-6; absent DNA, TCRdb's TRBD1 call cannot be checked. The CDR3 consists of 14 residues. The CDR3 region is CASSKGQDSSPLHF.

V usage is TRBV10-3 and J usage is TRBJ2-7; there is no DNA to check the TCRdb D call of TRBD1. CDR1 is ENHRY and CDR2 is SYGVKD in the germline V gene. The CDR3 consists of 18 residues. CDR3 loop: CAISESKSGQGRNYEQYF.

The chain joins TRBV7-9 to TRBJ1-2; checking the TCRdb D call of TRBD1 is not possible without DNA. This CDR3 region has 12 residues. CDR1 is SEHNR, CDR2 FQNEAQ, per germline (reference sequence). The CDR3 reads CASSLDRTGYTF.

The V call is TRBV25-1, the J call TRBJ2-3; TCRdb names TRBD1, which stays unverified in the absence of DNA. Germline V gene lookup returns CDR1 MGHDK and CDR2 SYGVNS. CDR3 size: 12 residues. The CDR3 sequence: CASKGGTDTQYF.

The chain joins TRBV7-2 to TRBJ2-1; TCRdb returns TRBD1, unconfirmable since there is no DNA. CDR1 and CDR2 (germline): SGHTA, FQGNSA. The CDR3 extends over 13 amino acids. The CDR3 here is CASSPDRIAEQFF.

CDR3 region: CASSPVEGRSTF. The J gene is TRBJ1-2, the V gene TRBV12-3 or TRBV12-4; TCRdb's D gene call, TRBD1, goes unchecked for lack of DNA. The CDR3 consists of 12 residues.

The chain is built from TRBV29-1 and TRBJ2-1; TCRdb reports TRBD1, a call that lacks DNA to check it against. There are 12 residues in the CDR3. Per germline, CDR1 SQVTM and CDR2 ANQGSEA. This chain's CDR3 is CSVGTGWDEQFF.

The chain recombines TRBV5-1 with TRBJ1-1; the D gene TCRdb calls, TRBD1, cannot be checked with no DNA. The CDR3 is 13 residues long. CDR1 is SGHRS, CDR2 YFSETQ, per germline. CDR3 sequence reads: CASRGTPNTEAFF.

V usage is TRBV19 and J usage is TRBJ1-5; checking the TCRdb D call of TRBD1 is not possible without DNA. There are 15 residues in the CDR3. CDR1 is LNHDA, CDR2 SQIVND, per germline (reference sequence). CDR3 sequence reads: CASSTRDRAGQPQHF.

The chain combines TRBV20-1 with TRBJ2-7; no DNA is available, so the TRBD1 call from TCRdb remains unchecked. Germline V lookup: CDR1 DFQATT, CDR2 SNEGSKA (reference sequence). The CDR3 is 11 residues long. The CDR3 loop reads CSATGRDEQYF.

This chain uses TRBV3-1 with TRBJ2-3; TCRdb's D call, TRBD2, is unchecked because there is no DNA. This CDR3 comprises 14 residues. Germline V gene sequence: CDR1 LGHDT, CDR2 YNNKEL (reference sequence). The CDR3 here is CASSQDLAGLQQYF.

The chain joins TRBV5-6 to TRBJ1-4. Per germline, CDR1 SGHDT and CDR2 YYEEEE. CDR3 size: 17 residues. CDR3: CASSLGTDLWTNEKLFF.

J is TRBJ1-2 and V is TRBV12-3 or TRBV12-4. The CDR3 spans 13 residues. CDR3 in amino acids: CASSPYGYYGYTF.

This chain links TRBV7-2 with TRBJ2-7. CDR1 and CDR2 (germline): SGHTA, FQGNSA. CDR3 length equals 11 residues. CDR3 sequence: CASSTNYEQYF. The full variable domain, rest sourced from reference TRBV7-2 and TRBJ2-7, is GAGVSQSPSNKVTEKGKDVELRCDPISGHTALYWYRQSLGQGLEFLIYFQGNSAPDKSGLPSDRFSAERTGGSVSTLTIQRTQQEDSAVYLCASSTNYEQYFGPGTRLTVT.

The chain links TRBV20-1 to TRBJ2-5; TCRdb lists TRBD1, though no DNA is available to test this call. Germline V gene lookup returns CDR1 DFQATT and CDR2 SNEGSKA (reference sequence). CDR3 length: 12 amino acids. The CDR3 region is CSGSRGKETQYF.

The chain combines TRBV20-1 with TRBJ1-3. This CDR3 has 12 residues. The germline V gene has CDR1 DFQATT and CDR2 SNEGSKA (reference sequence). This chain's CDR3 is CSAPTDENTIYF.

The CDR3 loop is CASSFGTGGDTEAFF. This chain links TRBV7-9 with TRBJ1-1; TCRdb's D call of TRBD1 is untestable without DNA. In germline, CDR1 is SEHNR, CDR2 FQNEAQ (reference sequence). This CDR3 has 15 residues.

This CDR3 is CASSLGGGQGHQPQHF. The chain combines TRBV11-2 with TRBJ1-5; TCRdb's assignment of TRBD1 cannot be checked, as there is no DNA. This CDR3 has 16 residues. Germline V gene lookup returns CDR1 SGHAT and CDR2 FQNNGV. Full variable domain (rest looked up from reference TRBV11-2 and TRBJ1-5): EAGVAQSPRYKIIEKRQSVAFWCNPISGHATLYWYQQILGQGPKLLIQFQNNGVVDDSQLPKDRFSAERLKGVDSTLKIQPAKLEDSAVYLCASSLGGGQGHQPQHFGDGTRLSIL.